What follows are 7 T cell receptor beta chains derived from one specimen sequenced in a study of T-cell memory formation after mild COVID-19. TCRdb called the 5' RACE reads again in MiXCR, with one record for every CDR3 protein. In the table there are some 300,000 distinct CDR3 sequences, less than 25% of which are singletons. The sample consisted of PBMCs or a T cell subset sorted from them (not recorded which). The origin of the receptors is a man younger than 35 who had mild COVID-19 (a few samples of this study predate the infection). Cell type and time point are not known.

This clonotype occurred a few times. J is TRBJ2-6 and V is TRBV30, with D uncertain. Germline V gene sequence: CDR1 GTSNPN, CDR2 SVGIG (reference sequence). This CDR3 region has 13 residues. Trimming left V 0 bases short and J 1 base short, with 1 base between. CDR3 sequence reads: CAWSVSGANVLTF. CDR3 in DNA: TGTGCCTGGAGTGTTTCTGGGGCCAACGTCCTGACTTTC.

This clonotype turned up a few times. The CDR3 is CASSNRVTEAFF. The CDR3, as DNA: TGTGCCAGCAGTAACAGGGTTACTGAAGCTTTCTTT. The chain combines TRBV28 with TRBJ1-1, with D perhaps matching TRBD1 (6 bases). Germline V gene data show CDR1 as MDHEN and CDR2 as SYDVKM. Between the trimmed V and J ends, which lost 5 bases and 5 bases, there was a span of 9 bases. The CDR3 length is 12 residues. The variable domain in full, completed from reference TRBV28 and TRBJ1-1, reads DVKVTQSSRYLVKRTGEKVFLECVQDMDHENMFWYRQDPGLGLRLIYFSYDVKMKEKGDIPEGYSVSREKKERFSLILESASTNQTSMYLCASSNRVTEAFFGQGTRLTVV.

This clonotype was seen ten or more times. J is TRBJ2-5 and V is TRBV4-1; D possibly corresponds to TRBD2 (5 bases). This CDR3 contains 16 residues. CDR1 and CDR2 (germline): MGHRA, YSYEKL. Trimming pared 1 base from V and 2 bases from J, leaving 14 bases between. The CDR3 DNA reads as TGCGCCAGCAGCCAAGGCGCCGGGATCACACAAGAGACCCAGTACTTC. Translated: CASSQGAGITQETQYF.

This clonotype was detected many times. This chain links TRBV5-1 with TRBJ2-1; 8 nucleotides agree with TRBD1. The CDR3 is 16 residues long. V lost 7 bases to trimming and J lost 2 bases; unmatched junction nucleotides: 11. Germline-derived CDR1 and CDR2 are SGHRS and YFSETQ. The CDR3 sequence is CASGLMPGGAYNEQFF. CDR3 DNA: TGCGCCAGCGGGCTCATGCCAGGGGGCGCCTACAATGAGCAGTTCTTC.

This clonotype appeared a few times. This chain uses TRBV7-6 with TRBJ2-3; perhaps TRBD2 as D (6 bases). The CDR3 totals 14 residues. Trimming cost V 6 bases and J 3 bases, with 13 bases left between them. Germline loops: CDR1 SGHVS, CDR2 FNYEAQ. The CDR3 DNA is TGTGCCAGCAGGACGGGGGATGGGACAGATACGCAGTATTTT. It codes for CASRTGDGTDTQYF.

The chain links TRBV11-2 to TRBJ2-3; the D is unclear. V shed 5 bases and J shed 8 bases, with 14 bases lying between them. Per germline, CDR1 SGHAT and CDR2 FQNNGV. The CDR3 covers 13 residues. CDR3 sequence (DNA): TGTGCCAGCAGCCCCGACTTGGCGGCTACGCAGTATTTT. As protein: CASSPDLAATQYF.

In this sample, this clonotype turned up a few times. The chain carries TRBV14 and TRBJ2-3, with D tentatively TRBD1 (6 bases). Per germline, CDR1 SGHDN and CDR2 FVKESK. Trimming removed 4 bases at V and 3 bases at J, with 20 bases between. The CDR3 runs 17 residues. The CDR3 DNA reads TGTGCCAGCAGCCCCGCGAGGGGGAGCCAGGGAACAGATACGCAGTATTTT. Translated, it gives CASSPARGSQGTDTQYF.